The clone carrying this T cell receptor beta chain was seen more than once but under ten times. The CDR3 runs to 14 residues. With 5 bases removed from V and 3 bases from J, the gap between germline ends came to 14 bases. Germline V gives CDR1 LNHDA, CDR2 SQIVND (reference sequence). Sequencing used immunoSEQ multiplex PCR; TCRdb keeps in-frame clones, though not all of them. The sample contains around 100,000 clones, approximately 87% of which appear only once. These data originate in a study of blood T cell repertoires in COVID-19. The rearrangement links TRBV19 to TRBJ2-7; TRBD1 is a possible D gene (5 bases). This clonotype was obtained from a human donor in a cohort sampled during active COVID-19. Material for sequencing was peripheral blood. Written as DNA, the CDR3 is TGTGCCAGTAGTTCCCAGGGCTCCAACTACGAGCAGTACTTC. Its protein product is CASSSQGSNYEQYF.